This T cell receptor (beta chain) derives from a study of shared clonotypes between healthy human individuals. This clone was found a few times. The antigen remains unidentified. Points from the study as a whole: Only blood samples were collected, and tissue repertoires likely differ.

Measured with immunoSEQ multiplex PCR; TCRdb has only the in-frame clones, and not every one. The sample holds about 450,000 clones, around 79% seen once. Germline assignment: CDR1 SNHLY and CDR2 FYNNEI. The V and J ends lost 7 bases and 1 base respectively, with 8 bases between them. This CDR3 has 12 amino acids. The chain recombines TRBV2 with TRBJ2-7, with D hard to call. The sample consisted of PBMCs. This TCR derives from a woman between 35 and 50 years old in good health. Some clones in this sample may be carry-over from other donors' samples. The CDR3 coding sequence is TGTGCCAGCATAGCACGGTCCTACGAGCAGTACTTC. Translating gives CASIARSYEQYF.